The 9 T cell receptor beta chains below were found in one sample sequenced in a study of shared clonotypes between healthy human individuals. This table comes from immunoSEQ multiplex PCR, and its TCRdb copy is limited to in-frame clones, with some not included. The table records fewer than 1.8 million clones, just under 99% of them present only once. The sequenced sample was naive CD4+ T cells sorted from blood. Subset meaning: CD45RA+ positively selected. These receptors were obtained from a man between 25 and 39 years old in good health.

This clone was detected only once. The rearrangement links TRBV4-1 to TRBJ1-1; 11 nucleotides match TRBD1. This CDR3 region has 15 residues. Looked up from germline, CDR1 is MGHRA and CDR2 is YSYEKL. Trimming removed 1 base from V and 4 bases from J; junction bases left unmatched: 2. As DNA, the CDR3 is TGCGCCAGCAGCCAAGTCGGGACAGGGGGCACTGAAGCTTTCTTT. Amino acid sequence: CASSQVGTGGTEAFF.

This chain joins TRBV5-6 and TRBJ2-2; the D is unclear. V was shortened by 2 bases and J by 1 base, with 9 bases between the two germline ends. The CDR3 sequence is 15 residues long. Germline V gives CDR1 SGHDT, CDR2 YYEEEE. CDR3 DNA: TGTGCCAGCAGCTTAAACCCCCGGAACACCGGGGAGCTGTTTTTT. This translates into CASSLNPRNTGELFF.

The chain carries TRBV7-9 and TRBJ2-7, with a tentative D call TRBD2 (5 bases). Germline loops: CDR1 SEHNR, CDR2 FQNEAQ (reference sequence). The ends were cut back, 4 bases at V and 4 bases at J, with 11 bases in the middle. The CDR3 sequence is 13 residues long. As DNA, the CDR3 is TGTGCCAGCAGCTCACTTAGCGTTTACGAGCAGTACTTC. It translates to CASSSLSVYEQYF.

This chain links TRBV28 with TRBJ2-7, with TRBD1 matching over 9 bases. With V trimmed by 5 bases and J by 4 bases, 12 bases remained unmatched. CDR1 and CDR2 (germline): MDHEN, SYDVKM. The CDR3 length is 16 residues. CDR3 coding DNA: TGTGCCAGCAGTATACAGAATGGGGACAGGGCATACGAGCAGTACTTC. This sequence encodes CASSIQNGDRAYEQYF. Combining the CDR3 with reference TRBV28 and TRBJ2-7 gives the whole variable domain DVKVTQSSRYLVKRTGEKVFLECVQDMDHENMFWYRQDPGLGLRLIYFSYDVKMKEKGDIPEGYSVSREKKERFSLILESASTNQTSMYLCASSIQNGDRAYEQYFGPGTRLTVT.

The chain joins TRBV7-9 to TRBJ2-1, with D unresolved. Trimming took 3 bases from V and 8 from J, leaving 14 bases between them. The germline V gene has CDR1 SEHNR and CDR2 FQNEAQ (reference sequence). The CDR3 extends over 14 amino acids. CDR3 sequence: CASSFLKPGHEQFF. DNA for the CDR3: TGTGCCAGCAGCTTTTTGAAGCCCGGCCATGAGCAGTTCTTC. Full variable domain (outside the CDR3, taken from reference TRBV7-9 and TRBJ2-1): DTGVSQNPRHKITKRGQNVTFRCDPISEHNRLYWYRQTLGQGPEFLTYFQNEAQLEKSRLLSDRFSAERPKGSFSTLEIQRTEQGDSAMYLCASSFLKPGHEQFFGPGTRLTVL.

V gene TRBV6-1 combines with J gene TRBJ2-7; D is unclear. Trimming shortened V by 7 bases and J by 5 bases, and 12 bases separated the two germline ends. This CDR3 is 12 amino acids long. Per germline, CDR1 MNHNS and CDR2 SASEGT. CDR3 in DNA: TGTGCCAGCATCGACTGGCGGAACGAGCAGTACTTC. The encoded protein is CASIDWRNEQYF.

The gene calls are TRBV29-1 and TRBJ1-1; 10 bases are a match to TRBD1. The V gene end was trimmed by 5 bases and the J gene end by 5 bases; junction bases not matched to a gene: 8. The CDR3 is 14 amino acids. CDR1 and CDR2 (germline): SQVTM, ANQGSEA. The CDR3 bases are TGCAGCGTTAGCGGGAGACAGGGGGCGACTGAAGCTTTCTTT. This translates into CSVSGRQGATEAFF. Supplemented by reference TRBV29-1 and TRBJ1-1, the full variable domain reads SAVISQKPSRDICQRGTSLTIQCQVDSQVTMMFWYRQQPGQSLTLIATANQGSEATYESGFVIDKFPISRPNLTFSTLTVSNMSPEDSSIYLCSVSGRQGATEAFFGQGTRLTVV.

The chain combines TRBV6-1 with TRBJ2-1; tentatively, D is TRBD2 (6 bases). Between the trimmed V and J ends, which lost 6 bases and 4 bases, there was a span of 16 bases. The CDR3 runs 15 residues. The V gene's germline CDR1 is MNHNS and CDR2 SASEGT. CDR3: CASSPRGGIYNEQFF. The CDR3 nucleotides are TGTGCCAGCAGCCCTCGGGGCGGGATTTACAATGAGCAGTTCTTC.

J is TRBJ2-7 and V is TRBV28; no clear D gene. The germline V and J ends were trimmed by 6 bases and 6 bases, with 9 bases remaining between them. The CDR3 is 11 amino acids. In germline, CDR1 is MDHEN, CDR2 SYDVKM. In DNA, the CDR3 is TGTGCCAGCAGCAGCCGGGTCGAGCAGTACTTC. The encoded protein is CASSSRVEQYF.